This is a list of T cell receptor beta chains from one sample in a study of T cell responses to AZD1222 COVID-19 vaccine. This table comes from immunoSEQ multiplex PCR, and its TCRdb copy is limited to in-frame clones, with some not included. The repertoire includes roughly 120,000 clones, about 86% of them detected once, and about 9.4% sits in the top ten. Sequences were derived from peripheral blood, sampled on day 0 of AZD1222 vaccination. Every receptor here comes from an adult in good health. CDR3s include the opening cysteine and the closing phenylalanine or tryptophan. D genes are given only for firm matches. A clone size is listed for some rows: how often the clone was seen (once, few, many), or a class if it is expanded.

TRBD1	once	TRBV7-2	TRBJ2-7	CASSYRQGAGDEQYF	TGTGCCAGCAGCTACCGACAGGGGGCCGGGGACGAGCAGTACTTC
.	once	TRBV9	TRBJ1-1	CASSVADTWGTEAFF	TGTGCCAGCAGCGTAGCTGACACCTGGGGGACTGAAGCTTTCTTT
TRBD1	.	TRBV7-2	TRBJ2-4	CASSAATTGMGIQYF	TGTGCCAGCAGCGCAGCGACGACAGGGATGGGCATTCAGTACTTC
.	few	TRBV11-2	TRBJ1-6	CASSPSTLPPLHF	TGTGCCAGCAGCCCCTCAACTCTGCCACCCCTCCACTTT
.	.	TRBV6-5	TRBJ1-2	CASRYRDGYTF	TGTGCCAGCAGATACAGGGACGGCTACACCTTC
.	once	TRBV9	TRBJ2-2	CASSGLRRTNTGELFF	TGTGCCAGCAGCGGCCTGAGGCGAACTAACACCGGGGAGCTGTTTTTT
TRBD1	.	TRBV5-1	TRBJ2-5	CASSRQTGTETGETQYF	TGCGCCAGCAGCCGCCAAACCGGGACAGAAACGGGAGAGACCCAGTACTTC
TRBD1	.	TRBV28	TRBJ2-5	CASATRQGIKTQYF	TGTGCCAGCGCTACCCGACAGGGAATCAAGACCCAGTACTTC
TRBD1	.	TRBV25-1	TRBJ2-7	CASPTGQGYEQYF	TGTGCCAGCCCTACGGGACAGGGCTACGAGCAGTACTTC
.	.	TRBV5-6	TRBJ2-7	CASSRVGLPYEQYF	TGTGCCAGCAGCAGAGTCGGGTTACCCTACGAGCAGTACTTC
.	.	TRBV3-1/TRBV3-2	TRBJ1-2	CASSQDQQKEGYTF	TGTGCCAGCAGCCAAGATCAGCAGAAGGAAGGCTACACCTTC
.	.	TRBV3-1/TRBV3-2	TRBJ2-1	CASSRGPRGYNEQFF	TGTGCCAGCAGTCGGGGACCCAGGGGATACAATGAGCAGTTCTTC
TRBD1	once	TRBV5-1	TRBJ1-4	CASSLNPGQGANGEKLFF	TGCGCCAGCAGCTTGAATCCGGGACAGGGGGCCAACGGTGAAAAACTGTTTTTT
.	.	TRBV7-3	TRBJ2-5	CASSLTPDRQETQYF	TGTGCCAGCAGCTTAACCCCGGACAGACAAGAGACCCAGTACTTC
TRBD1	.	TRBV7-9	TRBJ2-1	CASSRYRTGDNEQFF	TGTGCCAGCAGCCGATACCGGACAGGGGACAATGAGCAGTTCTTC
.	.	TRBV18	TRBJ2-2	CASSASGTGELFF	TGTGCCAGCTCAGCCTCGGGAACCGGGGAGCTGTTTTTT
TRBD1	.	TRBV23-1	TRBJ1-5	CASSRPTGGGLFQPQHF	TGCGCCAGCAGTCGCCCGACAGGGGGCGGTTTGTTTCAGCCCCAGCATTTT
TRBD2	once	TRBV7-8	TRBJ2-5	CASSLAGRETQYF	TGTGCCAGCAGCTTGGCCGGGAGGGAGACCCAGTACTTC
TRBD2	.	TRBV11-3	TRBJ2-1	CASSLAWTSGANEQFF	TGTGCCAGCAGCTTAGCCTGGACTAGCGGAGCCAATGAGCAGTTCTTC
.	few	TRBV7-9	TRBJ2-5	CASSPVRGGFDETQYF	TGTGCCAGCAGCCCCGTCCGGGGAGGATTCGACGAGACCCAGTACTTC
.	.	TRBV20-1	TRBJ2-7	CSADNLYEQYF	TGCAGTGCTGACAACTTGTACGAGCAGTACTTC
TRBD1	.	TRBV7-8	TRBJ1-2	CASSDRDSGVYGYTF	TGTGCCAGCAGCGACCGGGACAGTGGAGTCTATGGCTACACCTTC
TRBD2	.	TRBV23-1	TRBJ2-1	CASSHGPGRAGEQFF	TGCGCCAGCAGTCATGGCCCCGGGAGGGCCGGTGAGCAGTTCTTC
.	.	TRBV7-2	TRBJ1-1	CASRPPGAEAFF	TGTGCCAGCAGGCCACCAGGGGCGGAAGCTTTCTTT
TRBD1	.	TRBV28	TRBJ1-6	CASTGGDRNSPLHF	TGTGCCAGCACTGGAGGGGACAGGAATTCACCCCTCCACTTT
.	.	TRBV6-1	TRBJ2-2	CASSEILGTGELFF	TGTGCCAGCAGTGAAATTCTGGGCACCGGGGAGCTGTTTTTT
.	once	TRBV5-6	TRBJ1-2	CASSQIASNYGYTF	TGTGCCAGCAGCCAAATTGCTTCGAACTATGGCTACACCTTC
.	.	TRBV9	TRBJ2-6	CASSVSARSGDVLTF	TGTGCCAGCAGCGTATCGGCCCGATCAGGCGACGTCCTGACTTTC
.	.	TRBV7-2	TRBJ2-2	CASSPRANTGELFF	TGTGCCAGCAGCCCGCGGGCCAACACCGGGGAGCTGTTTTTT
.	.	TRBV28	TRBJ2-7	CASSSRGEQYF	TGTGCCAGCAGTAGCAGGGGCGAGCAGTACTTC
.	once	TRBV6-5	TRBJ1-2	CASSYSSANYGYTF	TGTGCCAGCAGTTACTCGAGCGCTAACTATGGCTACACCTTC
.	.	TRBV5-1	TRBJ2-5	CASSSDAGQLETQYF	TGCGCCAGCAGTTCGGACGCAGGACAATTAGAGACCCAGTACTTC
TRBD2	.	TRBV5-1	TRBJ2-5	CASSVTSGQETQYF	TGCGCCAGCAGCGTGACTAGCGGCCAAGAGACCCAGTACTTC
.	.	TRBV5-4	TRBJ2-2	CASSQDNTGELFF	TGTGCCAGCAGCCAGGACAACACCGGGGAGCTGTTTTTT
TRBD2	.	TRBV9	TRBJ2-2	CASSVASGGNTGELFF	TGTGCCAGCAGCGTAGCAAGCGGGGGCAACACCGGGGAGCTGTTTTTT
.	.	TRBV10-3	TRBJ1-5	CAISESAGRGPAQHF	TGTGCCATCAGTGAGTCAGCCGGGCGGGGTCCGGCCCAGCATTTT
TRBD2	.	TRBV18	TRBJ2-7	CASSPGLAAYEQYF	TGTGCCAGCTCACCCGGACTAGCGGCGTACGAGCAGTACTTC
.	.	TRBV20-1	TRBJ2-3	CSASDLLTRPIVTDTQYF	TGCAGTGCTAGTGATCTTCTGACTAGGCCAATCGTCACAGATACGCAGTATTTT
TRBD1	.	TRBV19	TRBJ1-2	CASRAGTGGDYGYTF	TGTGCCAGCCGGGCCGGGACAGGGGGTGACTATGGCTACACCTTC
TRBD2	.	TRBV7-2	TRBJ2-1	CASSSGLASRNEQFF	TGTGCCAGCAGCTCGGGACTAGCGTCCCGAAATGAGCAGTTCTTC
TRBD1	.	TRBV6-5	TRBJ1-6	CASSREQGANSPLHF	TGTGCCAGCAGTCGGGAACAGGGGGCAAATTCACCCCTCCACTTT
.	.	TRBV5-1	TRBJ2-5	CASSGRLQETQYF	TGCGCCAGCAGCGGGCGGTTACAAGAGACCCAGTACTTC
.	once	TRBV6-5	TRBJ1-1	CASSYSRNTEAFF	TGTGCCAGCAGTTACTCTAGGAATACTGAAGCTTTCTTT
.	once	TRBV6-5	TRBJ2-7	CASSYSRSGIREQYF	TGTGCCAGCAGTTACTCGAGATCGGGCATTCGGGAGCAGTACTTC
.	.	TRBV28	TRBJ1-3	CASSSPGSSGNTIYF	TGTGCCAGCAGTTCTCCAGGGAGCTCTGGAAACACCATATATTTT
TRBD2	.	TRBV5-6	TRBJ2-1	CASSGRDYYNEQFF	TGTGCCAGCAGCGGCCGGGACTACTACAATGAGCAGTTCTTC
.	.	TRBV9	TRBJ1-6	CASSVEAVNSPLHF	TGTGCCAGCAGCGTAGAGGCAGTTAATTCACCCCTCCACTTT
TRBD1	once	TRBV5-1	TRBJ2-3	CASSFTGATDTQYF	TGCGCCAGCAGTTTTACAGGGGCCACAGATACGCAGTATTTT
.	.	TRBV25-1	TRBJ1-3	CASSPGTVSGNTIYF	TGTGCCAGCAGCCCCGGGACGGTTTCCGGAAACACCATATATTTT
.	.	TRBV7-2	TRBJ2-5	CASSLQETQYF	TGTGCCAGCAGCCTGCAAGAGACCCAGTACTTC
.	.	TRBV5-1	TRBJ2-3	CASSLVPGLGLDTQYF	TGCGCCAGCAGCTTGGTACCGGGACTGGGGCTAGATACGCAGTATTTT
.	.	TRBV9	TRBJ1-5	CASSVSTGQPQHF	TGTGCCAGCAGCGTAAGCACGGGTCAGCCCCAGCATTTT
.	.	TRBV10-3	TRBJ2-1	CAISEMESQFF	TGTGCCATCAGTGAGATGGAGTCGCAGTTCTTC
TRBD1	.	TRBV28	TRBJ1-3	CASSLGYRGLGNTIYF	TGTGCCAGCAGTTTAGGATACAGGGGGCTCGGAAACACCATATATTTT
.	.	TRBV7-2	TRBJ1-4	CASSSRRGNEKLFF	TGTGCCAGCAGCTCCAGAAGGGGTAATGAAAAACTGTTTTTT
.	.	TRBV29-1	TRBJ1-3	CSVSESGNTIYF	TGCAGCGTTAGTGAATCTGGAAACACCATATATTTT
.	.	TRBV7-6	TRBJ2-2	CASSTATGRVNTGELFF	TGTGCCAGCAGCACCGCCACAGGGCGGGTAAACACCGGGGAGCTGTTTTTT